These 29 T cell receptor beta chains share one sample of origin, sequenced in a study of tumor-infiltrating lymphocytes in primary liver carcinoma. From unsorted bulk tissue weighing roughly 19-32 mg, DNA and RNA were co-extracted. The authors made TCR beta cDNA from roughly 480 ng total RNA with a constant-region primer. Three-round nested multiplex PCR performed with slightly modified ARM-PCR produced the TCR beta libraries. Both of the initial two PCR rounds ran for 10 cycles and employed TRBV1-TRBV30 forward primers alongside a C-beta reverse primer. TCRdb redid the calling of the multiplex PCR reads with MiXCR, one entry per CDR3 protein. The table records 90,000 to 150,000 distinct CDR3 sequences, roughly 70% of them present only once. The sample taken for sequencing was tumor-adjacent normal liver tissue. The receptors here all came from a woman aged 55-69 years with primary liver carcinoma and hepatitis B virus infection.

In the case of this clonotype: Being one base from a much bigger clone, this may be a read error. The gene calls are TRBV28 and TRBJ1-1; tentative D call: TRBD1 (5 bases). Trimming took off 9 bases at V and 0 bases at J, with 11 bases between the two ends. CDR1 MDHEN and CDR2 SYDVKM come from the germline V gene. The CDR3 is made up of 13 amino acids. Here the CDR3 reads CASHGGVNTEAFF. The CDR3 DNA reads TGTGCCAGTCACGGAGGGGTGAACACTGAAGCTTTCTTT.

In this sample, this clonotype turned up once. A much larger clone is a single base away; this may be a read error. As the CDR3 is not closed by the conserved phenylalanine or tryptophan, this likely results from a read error. The chain joins TRBV5-1 to TRBJ2-1; D gene ambiguous. Trimming cost V 0 bases and J 2 bases, with 6 bases left between them. This CDR3 is built from 14 residues. The V gene's germline CDR1 is SGHRS and CDR2 YFSETQ. CDR3 nucleotides: TGCGCCAGCAGCTTGGGCGAAACCTACAATGAGCAGTTCGTC. Translated, it gives CASSLGETYNEQFV.

This clonotype has a handful of counts. A much larger clone lies a single base off, so this may be a read error. The rearrangement links TRBV5-1 to TRBJ2-1; 10 bases line up with TRBD1. The CDR3 is 15 amino acids. Germline V gene data show CDR1 as SGHRS and CDR2 as YFSETQ. The CDR3 nucleotides read TGCGCCAACAGCTTGGGGACAGGGGTGAGCAATGAGCAGTTCTTC. This codes for CANSLGTGVSNEQFF.

Points on this clonotype: Because the CDR3 is missing its conserved closing phenylalanine or tryptophan, this is likely a read error. The chain is built from TRBV5-6 and TRBJ2-7, with TRBD2 matching 10 bases. Trimming took 5 bases from V and 0 from J; bases not matched to a gene: 8. Germline V CDR1 and CDR2: SGHDT, YYEEEE. This CDR3 has 16 residues. CDR3: CASSVTSGLYSYEQYL. Here the CDR3 DNA reads TGTGCCAGCAGTGTGACTAGCGGGTTGTACTCCTACGAGCAGTACCTC.

There are many counts of this clonotype. The V gene is TRBV4-2, the J gene TRBJ2-1; D gene unclear. V was cut by 2 bases and J by 10 bases, with 9 bases left in between. The CDR3 has 12 amino acids. The germline V gene has CDR1 LGHNA and CDR2 YNFKEQ. This chain's CDR3 is CASSQPGREQFF. The CDR3, as DNA: TGTGCCAGCAGCCAACCTGGGCGGGAGCAGTTCTTC.

In the case of this clonotype: The germline gene is not matched at one end of the junction; a read error may be the cause. This chain uses TRBV28 with TRBJ2-7; weak D call: TRBD2 (6 bases). Germline V lookup: CDR1 MDHEN, CDR2 SYDVKM. There are 16 residues in the CDR3. Written as DNA, the CDR3 is TGTACCAGCAGTTTATCAGCGGGTACCTTCTCCTACGAGCAGTACTTC. Its protein is CTSSLSAGTFSYEQYF.

Points on this clonotype: At one of its ends the junction is not consistent with the germline gene, which may arise from a read error. The rearrangement uses TRBV29-1 and TRBJ2-2; D possibly uses TRBD1 or TRBD2 (5 bases each). The CDR3 is made up of 15 amino acids. CDR1 SQVTM and CDR2 ANQGSEA come from the germline V gene. CDR3 residues: CSVEGGPGYTGEPFF. The CDR3, as DNA: TGCAGCGTTGAAGGGGGACCCGGTTACACCGGGGAGCCGTTCTTT.

On this clonotype: One junction end does not reproduce the germline sequence, and a read error may be involved. This rearrangement joins TRBV11-2 to TRBJ2-1; 7 bases fit TRBD2. The CDR3 runs to 19 residues. The germline V gene has CDR1 SGHAT and CDR2 FQNNGV. CDR3 DNA: TGTGCCAGCAGCTTAGAATCCGGTGGGAGGGCCTTGACCTACAATGAGCCGTTCTTC. Amino acid sequence: CASSLESGGRALTYNEPFF.

Notes on this clonotype: The germline gene is not matched at one end of the junction; a read error may be the cause. The rearrangement joins TRBV6-2 or TRBV6-3 to TRBJ1-1; no reliable D call. Per the germline V gene, CDR1 is MNHEY and CDR2 is SVGEGT. CDR3 length equals 14 residues. The CDR3, as DNA: TGTGCCAGCAGTTACCAACAGAAGAACAGTGAAGCTTACTTT. Its translation is CASSYQQKNSEAYF.

The chain uses TRBV11-2 and TRBJ2-1; TRBD2 might be the D (6 bases). From germline, CDR1 is SGHAT and CDR2 FQNNGV. Trimming removed 2 bases from V and 8 bases from J, with 16 bases in between. The length of the CDR3 is 15 residues. The DNA of the CDR3 is TGTGCCAGCAGCTTAAAGGGGACTCCCACCTATGAGCAGTTCTTC. This encodes CASSLKGTPTYEQFF.

Points on this clonotype: One end of the junction fails to match germline, which may point to a read error. This chain connects TRBV5-5 to TRBJ2-2; 10 nucleotides line up with TRBD2. This CDR3 spans 15 amino acids. CDR1 is SGHKS, CDR2 YYEKEE, per germline (reference sequence). This CDR3 reads CASSGTSVYTGEPFF. CDR3 nucleotide sequence: TGTGCCAGCAGTGGGACTAGCGTCTACACCGGGGAGCCGTTTTTT.

J is TRBJ2-2 and V is TRBV5-1, with a weak D call TRBD2 (6 bases). Germline loops: CDR1 SGHRS, CDR2 YFSETQ. This CDR3 comprises 15 residues. V was clipped by 5 bases and J by 7 bases, with 18 bases between them. CDR3 nucleotide sequence: TGCGCCAGCAGGCATGTCGGGGGTTCCATCGGGGAGCTGTTTTTT. This codes for CASRHVGGSIGELFF.

The table lists this clonotype with a count of one. A read error is possible here, since a much larger clone lies one base away. V usage is TRBV7-9 and J usage is TRBJ2-3, with no clear D. The ends were cut back, 4 bases at V and 6 bases at J, with 8 bases in the middle. Germline values: CDR1 SEHNR, CDR2 FQNEAQ (reference sequence). This CDR3 region has 12 residues. For the CDR3, the DNA is TGTGCCAGCAGCTACCGGGTGGATACGCAGTATTTT. Translating it yields CASSYRVDTQYF.

Remarks on this clonotype: A much more abundant neighbour one base away suggests this may be a read error. V gene TRBV7-8 combines with J gene TRBJ2-3; no definite D call. The CDR3 is made up of 13 amino acids. Germline V lookup: CDR1 SGHVS, CDR2 FQNEAQ. Trimming stripped 5 bases from V and 5 bases from J, with 11 bases between. In DNA form, the CDR3 reads TGTGCCAGCAGCATGCTAGGTGTAGATACGCAGTATTTT. This encodes CASSMLGVDTQYF. Together with reference TRBV7-8 and TRBJ2-3, the CDR3 gives the full variable domain: GAGVSQSPRYKVAKRGQDVALRCDPISGHVSLFWYQQALGQGPEFLTYFQNEAQLDKSGLPSDRFFAERPEGSVSTLKIQRTQQEDSAVYLCASSMLGVDTQYFGPGTRLTVL.

V is TRBV6-5 and J is TRBJ1-3; D perhaps matches TRBD1 (5 bases). CDR1 is MNHEY and CDR2 is SVGAGI in the germline V gene. The V end was cut by 10 bases, the J end by 0 bases, with 16 bases between. The CDR3 is made up of 15 amino acids. CDR3 in DNA: TGTGCCAACACGGACAAGTCGAACTCTGGAAACACCATATATTTT. Its protein is CANTDKSNSGNTIYF.

This clonotype occurred many times. The CDR3 nucleotides are TGTGCCAGCAGCTTATCCGGGGTTTTCTATGGCTACACCTTC. Translating it yields CASSLSGVFYGYTF. V and J are TRBV7-9 and TRBJ1-2, with D unclear. From germline, CDR1 is SEHNR and CDR2 FQNEAQ (reference sequence). The CDR3 sequence is 14 residues long. V lost 2 bases and J 4 bases, leaving 11 bases between the germline ends. The full variable domain, with the rest looked up from reference TRBV7-9 and TRBJ1-2, is DTGVSQNPRHKITKRGQNVTFRCDPISEHNRLYWYRQTLGQGPEFLTYFQNEAQLEKSRLLSDRFSAERPKGSFSTLEIQRTEQGDSAMYLCASSLSGVFYGYTFGSGTRLTVV.

This clonotype was detected once. The chain combines TRBV7-3 with TRBJ2-3, with D hard to call. Trimming took off 7 bases at V and 0 bases at J, with 14 bases between the two ends. Germline CDR1 and CDR2: SGHTA and FQGTGA. The length of the CDR3 is 15 residues. CDR3 sequence: CASTASIGSTDTQYF. CDR3 DNA sequence: TGTGCCAGCACCGCCTCGATAGGTAGCACAGATACGCAGTATTTT.

This clonotype was counted many times. The chain links TRBV13 to TRBJ2-7; weak D call: TRBD1 (5 bases). CDR3 length: 13 amino acids. The germline V gene has CDR1 PRHDT and CDR2 FYEKMQ (reference sequence). V lost 5 bases and J lost 7, with 15 bases in between. CDR3 nucleotide sequence: TGTGCCAGCAGCATAAGGGGTACTGTGGAGCAGTACTTC. It codes for CASSIRGTVEQYF.

This clonotype has at least ten counts. The gene calls are TRBV28 and TRBJ2-5; tentative D call: TRBD2 (6 bases). CDR1 is MDHEN and CDR2 is SYDVKM in the germline V gene. The germline V and J ends were trimmed by 5 bases and 5 bases, with 15 bases remaining between them. This CDR3 has 14 amino acids. CDR3 bases: TGTGCCAGCAGTGGGACTCCGGGCAGGGAGACCCAGTACTTC. It codes for CASSGTPGRETQYF.

This clonotype was found once. The chain links TRBV11-2 to TRBJ2-4, with 7 bases fitting TRBD2. This CDR3 spans 12 amino acids. Germline V gene data show CDR1 as SGHAT and CDR2 as FQNNGV. The CDR3 coding sequence is TGTACTAGCAGCTGGGGGGGGAACATTCAGTACTTC. Amino acids: CTSSWGGNIQYF.

Comment on this clonotype: Just one base apart from a much larger clone, this may be a read error. V is TRBV7-9 and J is TRBJ2-7; D unclear. Germline CDR1 SEHNR, CDR2 FQNEAQ (reference sequence). The CDR3 contains 15 residues. This chain's CDR3 is CASSLDPGVSCEQYF. The CDR3 nucleotides are TGTGCCAGCAGCTTAGATCCAGGAGTCTCCTGCGAGCAGTACTTC.

The chain links TRBV29-1 to TRBJ1-1; D gene ambiguous. Trimming stripped 1 base from V and 1 base from J, with 10 bases between. Germline V gene lookup returns CDR1 SQVTM and CDR2 ANQGSEA. This CDR3 is built from 14 residues. The CDR3 loop reads CSVEVHSRNTEAFF. The DNA of the CDR3 is TGCAGCGTTGAAGTTCACTCCCGGAACACTGAAGCTTTCTTT.

This clonotype appeared a single time. One end of the junction is discordant with germline, which a read error may explain. The chain joins TRBV6-1 to TRBJ2-1; 10 bases line up with TRBD2. Germline-derived CDR1 and CDR2 are MNHNS and SASEGT. The CDR3 consists of 14 residues. The chain's CDR3 is CAVSGLLAGNEELF. The CDR3 DNA is TGTGCCGTCTCCGGATTACTAGCGGGGAATGAGGAGTTATTC.

This clonotype occurred once. With a much larger clone just one base away, this may be a read error. The rearrangement uses TRBV28 and TRBJ1-1; D gene ambiguous. This CDR3 is built from 13 residues. Per the germline V gene, CDR1 is MDHEN and CDR2 is SYDVKM. The V gene lost 7 bases and the J gene lost 1 base, with 10 bases spanning the gap. The CDR3 DNA reads TGTGCCAGCAACCCTTTCAAGAACACTGAAGCTTTCTTT. Protein: CASNPFKNTEAFF.

This clonotype appeared a few times. V and J are TRBV11-2 and TRBJ2-1; weak D call: TRBD2 (6 bases). The V and J ends lost 5 bases and 5 bases respectively, with 7 bases between them. There are 12 residues in the CDR3. Germline V lookup: CDR1 SGHAT, CDR2 FQNNGV. The CDR3 DNA follows: TGTGCCAGCAGCGGGAGGCACAATGAGCAGTTCTTC. This sequence encodes CASSGRHNEQFF.

V and J are TRBV5-4 and TRBJ2-5, with a tentative D call TRBD2 (6 bases). The CDR3 length is 15 residues. Trimming shortened V by 9 bases and J by 2 bases, and 20 bases separated the two germline ends. Germline values: CDR1 SGHNT, CDR2 YYREEE (reference sequence). The CDR3 bases are TGTGCCAATAGCTTAACCGGGAGCACGCAAGAGACCCAGTACTTC. This sequence encodes CANSLTGSTQETQYF.

This clonotype was observed a handful of times. This may be a read error: a much more frequent sequence differs by one nucleotide. The V and J genes are TRBV10-3 and TRBJ2-7; the D is unclear. Looked up from germline, CDR1 is ENHRY and CDR2 is SYGVKD. The CDR3 has 12 residues. DNA of the CDR3: TGTGCCACCAGTGAGTCGGTCCGCGAGCAGTACTTC. Residues: CATSESVREQYF.

A note on this clonotype: Mismatch with germline at one junction end may stem from a read error. The chain uses TRBV11-3 and TRBJ2-3; TRBD1 aligns across 8 bases. CDR1 and CDR2 (germline): SGHNT, YENEEA. This CDR3 comprises 16 residues. The CDR3 region has the DNA TGTGCAAGCAGCCCCCGACAGGGGTCAAGCATAGATACACAGTATTTT. As protein: CASSPRQGSSIDTQYF.

The genes are TRBV6-5 and TRBJ2-7; maybe TRBD2 (6 bases). The length of the CDR3 is 15 residues. V dropped 9 bases and J dropped 2 bases, with 20 bases sitting between them. Germline V CDR1 and CDR2: MNHEY, SVGAGI. The CDR3 sequence: CASMVKGLFPYEQYF. The CDR3 DNA reads TGTGCCAGTATGGTTAAGGGACTCTTCCCCTACGAGCAGTACTTC.